This T cell receptor beta chain came from a study of cytomegalovirus exposure and HLA in healthy donors. Study-wide points: A later analysis showed that HLA-associated TCR beta chains had undergone more clonal expansion than equally common others.

This clone has just one count. Its antigen is as yet unknown. Trimming removed 3 bases from V and 0 bases from J; junction bases left unmatched: 15. This CDR3 comprises 20 residues. Germline-derived CDR1 and CDR2 are MNHEY and SMNVEV (reference sequence). PCR amplification relied on 60 Vbeta primers (plus 13 Jbeta primers). The method was immunoSEQ multiplex PCR; TCRdb's version includes in-frame clones alone and lacks a portion of them. The sample carries fewer than 350,000 clones, 70% to 90% recorded once. V usage is TRBV27 and J usage is TRBJ1-1, with 11 bases matching TRBD1. Input material: PBMCs. The clonotype was recovered from a woman aged 18 to 35 in good health and CMV-seronegative. The CDR3 region is CASSFPHAGTGGDLNTEAFF. Here the CDR3 DNA reads TGTGCCAGCAGTTTTCCCCATGCCGGGACAGGGGGAGATTTGAACACTGAAGCTTTCTTT.